Following are 2 T cell receptor beta chains from one sample sequenced in a study of cytomegalovirus exposure and HLA in healthy donors (dated by TCRdb to about 2017). The protocol used for the library was the immunoSEQ multiplex PCR assay. A mixture of 60 forward primers for TCR Vbeta segments and 13 reverse primers for TCR Jbeta segments was used in the multiplex PCR. TCRdb obtained this table from immuneACCESS and retained in-frame rearrangements with V and J assigned. These tables miss some clones; where compared with another copy, unresolved V genes account for less than half of the shortfall, and the remainder is unexplained. This sample has hundreds of thousands of clones in its table, and 80% to 90% of those were observed once. The ten largest clones represent approximately 2.9% of the sample. Sequences were obtained from PBMCs. These receptors all come from a man aged 25-45 years in good health and CMV-seronegative.

The genes are TRBV6-1 and TRBJ2-7, with TRBD1 matching 7 bases. Germline V gene lookup returns CDR1 MNHNS and CDR2 SASEGT. The CDR3 sequence is 13 residues long. The V and J ends lost 5 bases and 4 bases, in that order; junction bases with no gene match: 5. The CDR3 spells CASSRQGNYEQYF. CDR3 DNA sequence: TGTGCCAGCAGTAGACAGGGTAATTACGAGCAGTACTTC.

The gene calls are TRBV5-1 and TRBJ2-3; tentatively, D is TRBD1 (5 bases). CDR3 size: 15 residues. Germline V gene lookup returns CDR1 SGHRS and CDR2 YFSETQ. The V end lost 0 bases, the J end lost 5 bases, and 13 bases lay between the germline ends. CDR3 nucleotides: TGCGCCAGCAGCTTGGAAGGTCAAAGGGGAGATACGCAGTATTTT. Protein sequence: CASSLEGQRGDTQYF.